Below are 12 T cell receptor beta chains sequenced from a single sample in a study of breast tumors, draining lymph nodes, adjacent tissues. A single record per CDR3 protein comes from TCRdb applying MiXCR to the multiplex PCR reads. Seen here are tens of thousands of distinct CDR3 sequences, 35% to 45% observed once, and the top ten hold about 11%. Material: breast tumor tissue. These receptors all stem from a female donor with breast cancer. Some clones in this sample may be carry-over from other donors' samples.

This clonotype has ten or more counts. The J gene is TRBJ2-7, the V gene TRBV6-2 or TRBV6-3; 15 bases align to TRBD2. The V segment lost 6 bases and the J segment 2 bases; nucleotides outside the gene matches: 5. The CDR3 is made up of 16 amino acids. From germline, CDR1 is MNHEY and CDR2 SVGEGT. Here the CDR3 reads CASSAGTSGRPYEQYF. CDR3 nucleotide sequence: TGTGCCAGCAGCGCAGGGACTAGCGGGAGGCCCTACGAGCAGTACTTC.

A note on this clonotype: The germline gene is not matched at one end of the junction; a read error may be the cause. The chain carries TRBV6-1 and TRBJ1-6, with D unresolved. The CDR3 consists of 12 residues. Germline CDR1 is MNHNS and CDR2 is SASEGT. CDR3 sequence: CASREGNSPLHF. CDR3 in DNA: TGTGCCAGCAGGGAAGGGAATTCACCCCTCCACTTT.

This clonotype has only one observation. For the CDR3, the DNA is TGTGCCAGCAGTTTATCGGTTAGCACAGATACGCAGTATTTT. This sequence encodes CASSLSVSTDTQYF. The chain links TRBV12-3 or TRBV12-4 to TRBJ2-3; D is ambiguous. Trimming took off 2 bases at V and 0 bases at J, with 6 bases between the two ends. The CDR3 consists of 14 residues.

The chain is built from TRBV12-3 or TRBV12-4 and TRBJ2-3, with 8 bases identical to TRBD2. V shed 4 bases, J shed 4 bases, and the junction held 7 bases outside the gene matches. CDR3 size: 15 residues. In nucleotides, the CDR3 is TGTGCCAGCAGTTACTCGGGCGGGAGGTCAGATACGCAGTATTTT. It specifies CASSYSGGRSDTQYF.

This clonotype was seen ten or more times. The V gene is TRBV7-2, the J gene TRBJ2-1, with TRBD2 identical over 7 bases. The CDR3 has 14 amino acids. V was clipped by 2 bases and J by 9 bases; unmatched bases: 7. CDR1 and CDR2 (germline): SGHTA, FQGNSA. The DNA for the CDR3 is TGTGCCAGCAGCTTACAAGCTAGCGGCCCTGAGCAGTTCTTC. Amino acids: CASSLQASGPEQFF.

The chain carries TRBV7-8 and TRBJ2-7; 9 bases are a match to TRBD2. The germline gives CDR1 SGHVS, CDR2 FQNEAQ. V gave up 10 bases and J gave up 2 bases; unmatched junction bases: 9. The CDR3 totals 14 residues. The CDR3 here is CATRGASGAYEQYF. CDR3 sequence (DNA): TGTGCCACCAGGGGGGCTAGCGGGGCCTACGAGCAGTACTTC. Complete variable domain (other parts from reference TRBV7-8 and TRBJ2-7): GAGVSQSPRYKVAKRGQDVALRCDPISGHVSLFWYQQALGQGPEFLTYFQNEAQLDKSGLPSDRFFAERPEGSVSTLKIQRTQQEDSAVYLCATRGASGAYEQYFGPGTRLTVT.

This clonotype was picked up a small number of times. The CDR3 DNA is TGCGCCAGCAGCTTGATGGGCCTTGCGGGAGACCCCTACAATGAGCAGTTCTTC. This encodes CASSLMGLAGDPYNEQFF. V and J are TRBV5-1 and TRBJ2-1; TRBD2 agrees at 7 bases. The CDR3 is 18 amino acids. Unmatched junction bases numbered 12, after V lost 1 base and J lost 2 bases. The germline V gene encodes CDR1 SGHRS and CDR2 YFSETQ. Variable domain in full (rest from reference TRBV5-1 and TRBJ2-1): KAGVTQTPRYLIKTRGQQVTLSCSPISGHRSVSWYQQTPGQGLQFLFEYFSETQRNKGNFPGRFSGRQFSNSRSEMNVSTLELGDSALYLCASSLMGLAGDPYNEQFFGPGTRLTVL.

The CDR3 DNA reads TGTGCCAGCAGCTTAAATACGGGAGTATCAGATACGCAGTATTTT. Encoded protein: CASSLNTGVSDTQYF. The rearrangement uses TRBV7-6 and TRBJ2-3; a possible D gene is TRBD2 (6 bases). Trimming left V 2 bases short and J 4 bases short, with 13 bases between. The germline V gene has CDR1 SGHVS and CDR2 FNYEAQ. The CDR3 length is 15 residues.

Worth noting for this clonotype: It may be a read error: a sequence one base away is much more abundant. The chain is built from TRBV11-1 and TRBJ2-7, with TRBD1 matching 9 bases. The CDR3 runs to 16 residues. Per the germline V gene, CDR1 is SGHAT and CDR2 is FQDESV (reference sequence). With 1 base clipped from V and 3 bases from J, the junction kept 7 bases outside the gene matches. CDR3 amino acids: CASSLVLGQGGYEQYF. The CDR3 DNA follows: TGTGCCAGCAGCTTAGTCCTGGGACAGGGTGGCTACGAGCAGTACTTC.

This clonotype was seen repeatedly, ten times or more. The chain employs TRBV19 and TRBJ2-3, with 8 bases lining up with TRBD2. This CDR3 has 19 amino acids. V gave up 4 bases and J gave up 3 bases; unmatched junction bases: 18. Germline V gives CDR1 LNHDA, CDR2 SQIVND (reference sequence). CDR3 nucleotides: TGTGCCAGTAGTAACGGACTAGCCGGACTGGGGGGCCTAACAGATACGCAGTATTTT. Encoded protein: CASSNGLAGLGGLTDTQYF.

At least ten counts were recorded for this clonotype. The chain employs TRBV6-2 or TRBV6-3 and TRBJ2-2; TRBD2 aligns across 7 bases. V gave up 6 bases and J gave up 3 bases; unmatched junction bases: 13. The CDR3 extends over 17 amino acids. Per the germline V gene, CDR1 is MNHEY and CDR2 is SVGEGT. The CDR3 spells CASSPWGGSFYTGELFF. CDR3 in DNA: TGTGCCAGCAGCCCCTGGGGCGGGAGTTTTTACACCGGGGAGCTGTTTTTT.

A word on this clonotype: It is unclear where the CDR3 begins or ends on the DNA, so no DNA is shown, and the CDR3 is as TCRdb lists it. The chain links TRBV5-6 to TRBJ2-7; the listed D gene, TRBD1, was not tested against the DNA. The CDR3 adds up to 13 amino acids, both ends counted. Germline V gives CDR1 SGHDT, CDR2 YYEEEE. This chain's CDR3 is CASSLVGQGARYF.